The clone carrying this TCR beta chain has only one observation. Patients in Seattle were enrolled during active infection, then followed longitudinally. Per the study methods: Amplification with reference gene primers provided the estimates of nucleated cell counts. The protocol was immunoSEQ multiplex PCR, while the TCRdb copy is restricted to in-frame clones and leaves out a portion. V and J calls and clone size are those listed in that table; D and trimming were worked out from the DNA. The sample includes around 400,000 clones, over 75% of them seen just once. CDR3 size: 14 residues. Looked up from germline, CDR1 is MDHEN and CDR2 is SYDVKM. V gave up 6 bases and J gave up 3 bases; unmatched junction bases: 4. This specimen belongs to a study of blood T cell repertoires in COVID-19. Whole-study context: COVID-19 samples collected from the United States, Italy and Spain covered acute and convalescent phases. Sources were T cells, B-cell-depleted T cells, or PBMCs; the material itself was cDNA or gDNA.

The gene calls are TRBV28 and TRBJ1-2; TRBD1 matches at 10 bases. Material: peripheral blood. This clonotype was obtained from a woman aged 25 to 39 with COVID-19, enrolled during active disease. The chain's CDR3 is CASRTGQGYYGYTF. DNA for the CDR3: TGTGCCAGCAGAACGGGACAGGGGTACTATGGCTACACCTTC.